This T cell receptor (beta chain) was recorded in a study of T-cell memory formation after mild COVID-19. Overall study context: Each donor largely had its own TCR clusters.

Overall study results and limits: Clones contracting across day 15 to 85 had a balanced CD4/CD8 profile; later expanding clones leaned CD4+. In pre-infection memory, a portion of responding clones appeared, which suggested that cross-reactive memory joined. The study found contracting CD4+ clones mainly in CM and EM and contracting CD8+ clones in EMRA.

TCRdb re-analysed the 5' RACE reads in MiXCR, keeping a single row per CDR3 protein. The data contain under 250,000 distinct CDR3 sequences, approximately 10% of them singletons. The CDR3 has 15 residues. Germline loops: CDR1 LGHNA, CDR2 YNFKEQ. V lost 1 base, J lost 5 bases, and 15 bases lay in between. This clonotype was seen a few times. The antigen remains unidentified. This TCR came from a man younger than 30 who had mild COVID-19 (a few samples of this study predate the infection). Cell type and time point are not known. V gene TRBV4-2 combines with J gene TRBJ2-7; no definite D call. The sequencing input was PBMCs or a T cell subset sorted from them (not recorded which). CDR3 residues: CASSQVSPHGDEQYF. The CDR3 nucleotides read TGTGCCAGCAGCCAAGTATCCCCCCATGGGGACGAGCAGTACTTC.